The rows below give T cell receptor beta chains drawn from one sample of a study of blood T cell repertoires in COVID-19. Profiled with immunoSEQ multiplex PCR; TCRdb holds only in-frame clones, not every one. This sample has 250,000 or so clones, with nearly 90% found just once. Material for sequencing was peripheral blood. All receptors come from a woman between 55 and 75 years old with COVID-19, enrolled during active disease. CDR3s include the opening cysteine and the closing phenylalanine or tryptophan. Fields, in order: J gene, V gene, clone size, D gene, CDR3 protein, CDR3 DNA. A D gene is named only where the DNA matches it firmly. Clone size is stated in some rows and not others, as once, few, many or a class when expanded.

TRBJ1-1,TRBV6-2/TRBV6-3,-,TRBD1,CASSPTTGGASRGNTEAFF,TGTGCCAGCAGTCCCACGACAGGGGGCGCAAGTAGAGGGAACACTGAAGCTTTCTTT
TRBJ2-2,TRBV7-3,-,-,CASSLKGRGELFF,TGTGCCAGCAGCTTAAAAGGCAGGGGGGAGCTGTTTTTT
TRBJ1-2,TRBV4-2,few,-,CASSQDVSAAYGYTF,TGTGCCAGCAGCCAAGATGTCAGTGCTGCCTATGGCTACACCTTC
TRBJ1-1,TRBV11-3,-,-,CASSLDRNTEAFF,TGTGCCAGCAGCTTAGATAGGAACACTGAAGCTTTCTTT
TRBJ2-1,TRBV6-5,-,-,CASTRFDEQFF,TGTGCCAGCACTAGATTCGATGAGCAGTTCTTC
TRBJ1-6,TRBV7-2,-,-,CASSLEGNSPLHF,TGTGCCAGCAGCTTAGAGGGGAATTCACCCCTCCACTTT
TRBJ1-6,TRBV5-4,few,-,CASSYSAQGSPLHF,TGTGCCAGCAGCTACTCAGCCCAGGGTTCACCCCTCCACTTT
TRBJ2-1,TRBV2,-,TRBD2,CASSRTSGVTNEQFF,TGTGCCAGCAGTAGAACTAGCGGGGTTACCAATGAGCAGTTCTTC
TRBJ2-5,TRBV15,once,-,CATTEGGREVRETQYF,TGTGCCACCACCGAAGGGGGCAGGGAGGTACGGGAGACCCAGTACTTC
TRBJ1-2,TRBV13,once,TRBD1,CASSERMDRPHGYTF,TGTGCCAGCAGCGAACGGATGGACAGGCCCCATGGCTACACCTTC
TRBJ2-7,TRBV27,-,-,CASSLSLGRPNSDEQYF,TGTGCCAGCAGTTTATCCTTAGGGAGACCTAATTCGGACGAGCAGTACTTC
TRBJ1-2,TRBV18,-,TRBD1,CASSSRDSYYTF,TGTGCCAGCTCATCTCGGGACAGCTACTACACCTTC
TRBJ1-2,TRBV6-5,-,-,CASSYSYRLDYGYTF,TGTGCCAGCAGTTACTCGTACAGGCTGGACTATGGCTACACCTTC
TRBJ1-1,TRBV7-2,-,-,CASRLDRNTEAFF,TGTGCCAGCAGGCTCGACAGGAACACTGAAGCTTTCTTT
TRBJ2-2,TRBV7-3,-,-,CASSLLSVRVKNTGELFF,TGTGCCAGCAGCTTACTTAGTGTCCGGGTAAAGAACACCGGGGAGCTGTTTTTT
TRBJ1-1,TRBV6-6,-,-,CASSQEGGMSTEAFF,TGTGCCAGCAGTCAAGAAGGGGGTATGAGCACTGAAGCTTTCTTT
TRBJ2-2,TRBV5-1,once,TRBD2,CASSLVSGASNTGELFF,TGCGCCAGCAGCTTGGTCAGCGGGGCGTCGAACACCGGGGAGCTGTTTTTT
TRBJ1-6,TRBV12-3/TRBV12-4,-,-,CASSLVGNSPLHF,TGTGCCAGCAGTTTAGTCGGGAATTCACCCCTCCACTTT
TRBJ2-2,TRBV3-1/TRBV3-2,-,-,CASSQERRGVELFF,TGTGCCAGCAGCCAGGAGAGGCGCGGAGTTGAGCTGTTTTTT
TRBJ1-3,TRBV11-2,-,TRBD1,CASSFKGQGGLDSGNTIYF,TGTGCCAGCAGCTTTAAGGGACAGGGGGGTTTGGACTCTGGAAACACCATATATTTT
TRBJ1-5,TRBV27,-,TRBD1,CASSSGTGGNQPQHF,TGTGCCAGCAGTTCCGGGACAGGGGGTAATCAGCCCCAGCATTTT
TRBJ1-2,TRBV20-1,few,TRBD1,CSARGQGYTF,TGCAGTGCTAGAGGACAGGGGTATACCTTC
TRBJ1-1,TRBV7-2,once,-,CASSFQARRDPFF,TGTGCCAGCAGCTTTCAAGCTAGGAGGGACCCTTTCTTT
TRBJ1-5,TRBV23-1,-,TRBD1,CASSQSDRGEPQHF,TGCGCCAGCAGTCAATCGGACAGGGGGGAGCCCCAGCATTTT
TRBJ2-3,TRBV4-1,-,TRBD2,CASSQGRSGGPLRTDTQYF,TGCGCCAGCAGCCAAGGTCGAAGCGGGGGCCCCTTACGCACAGATACGCAGTATTTT
TRBJ2-1,TRBV30,once,-,CAWRADTGGEQFF,TGTGCCTGGAGGGCAGACACCGGAGGGGAGCAGTTCTTC
TRBJ2-2,TRBV7-9,-,TRBD1,CASSLNRGNTGELFF,TGTGCCAGCAGCTTAAACAGGGGGAACACCGGGGAGCTGTTTTTT
TRBJ2-7,TRBV5-1,-,TRBD1,CASSGGETGVRNEQYF,TGCGCCAGCAGCGGCGGGGAGACAGGGGTCAGGAACGAGCAGTACTTC
TRBJ2-5,TRBV4-2,-,-,CASSQDHAAGAQETQYF,TGTGCCAGCAGCCAAGATCATGCGGCGGGGGCTCAAGAGACCCAGTACTTC
TRBJ1-5,TRBV4-2,-,TRBD1,CASSQWGTGNSNQPQHF,TGTGCCAGCAGCCAATGGGGGACAGGAAATAGCAATCAGCCCCAGCATTTT
TRBJ2-3,TRBV14,-,-,CASSQERGGRTDTQYF,TGTGCCAGCAGCCAAGAGAGAGGGGGTCGCACAGATACGCAGTATTTT
TRBJ1-1,TRBV7-2,-,TRBD1,CASSRTGVILISEAFF,TGTGCCAGCAGCCGGACAGGGGTAATCTTGATATCCGAAGCTTTCTTT
TRBJ1-4,TRBV19,-,-,CASRRGGINEKLFF,TGTGCCAGTAGAAGGGGGGGGATCAATGAAAAACTGTTTTTT
TRBJ2-1,TRBV2,-,-,CASSDPNSNEQFF,TGTGCCAGCAGTGACCCTAATAGTAATGAGCAGTTCTTC
TRBJ1-3,TRBV9,-,TRBD1,CASSVRTGQDTIYF,TGTGCCAGCAGCGTCCGGACAGGGCAAGACACCATATATTTT
TRBJ1-5,TRBV2,-,TRBD1,CASGRRTGTNQPQHF,TGTGCCAGCGGGAGGAGGACAGGGACGAATCAGCCCCAGCATTTT
TRBJ2-2,TRBV5-4,-,-,CASSLLPPNTGELFF,TGTGCCAGCAGCTTGCTACCCCCGAACACCGGGGAGCTGTTTTTT
TRBJ2-7,TRBV20-1,-,TRBD1,CSARGPYEQYF,TGCAGTGCCAGGGGGCCCTACGAGCAGTACTTC
TRBJ1-2,TRBV7-2,-,-,CASSLAFRGGYGYTF,TGTGCCAGCAGCTTAGCGTTTAGAGGGGGCTATGGCTACACCTTC
TRBJ2-7,TRBV18,few,-,CASSTGPAGYEQYF,TGTGCCAGCTCCACAGGACCCGCGGGATACGAGCAGTACTTC
TRBJ2-3,TRBV9,-,-,CASSPPSGIVADTQYF,TGTGCCAGCAGCCCACCCTCAGGGATCGTGGCAGATACGCAGTATTTT
TRBJ1-3,TRBV5-4,-,-,CASSSMTTGPSGNTIYF,TGTGCCAGCAGCTCAATGACGACAGGCCCCTCTGGAAACACCATATATTTT